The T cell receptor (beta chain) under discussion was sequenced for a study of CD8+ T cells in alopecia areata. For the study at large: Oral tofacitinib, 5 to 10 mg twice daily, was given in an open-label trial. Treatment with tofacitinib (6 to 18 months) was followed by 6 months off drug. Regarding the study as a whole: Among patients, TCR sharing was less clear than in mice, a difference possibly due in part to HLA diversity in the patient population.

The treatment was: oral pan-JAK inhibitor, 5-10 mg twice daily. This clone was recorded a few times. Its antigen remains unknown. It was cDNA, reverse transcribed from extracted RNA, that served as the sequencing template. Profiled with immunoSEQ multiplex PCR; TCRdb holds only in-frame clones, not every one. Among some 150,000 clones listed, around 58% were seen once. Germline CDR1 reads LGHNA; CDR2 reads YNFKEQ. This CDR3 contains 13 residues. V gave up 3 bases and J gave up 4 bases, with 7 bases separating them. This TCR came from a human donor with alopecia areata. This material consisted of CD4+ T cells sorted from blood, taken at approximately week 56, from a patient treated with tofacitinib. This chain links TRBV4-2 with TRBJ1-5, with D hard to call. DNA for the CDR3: TGTGCCAGCAGCCAGGCACGTAATCAGCCCCAGCATTTT. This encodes CASSQARNQPQHF.